The entry below gives a single TCR beta chain sequence along with its context. It lacks a known antigen. No per-base quality is available; no much larger clone lies one base away. Genomic DNA was isolated from the sorted cells so that the TCRbeta CDR3 region could be sequenced. The immunoSEQ Assay was used for sequencing of TCRbeta CDR3 regions. TCRdb took this table from immuneACCESS and kept in-frame rearrangements with V and J called. Such tables lack part of the clones; where checked against another copy, unresolved V genes explain under half of the gap, and the rest is unexplained. In all, the sample holds 80,000 or so clones, and approximately 85% of those were seen once. The ten most abundant clones make up roughly 2.1% of the sample. This specimen comes from a study of OX40 agonist ivuxolimab in advanced cancers. At the level of the whole study: Ivuxolimab, which targeted the costimulatory receptor OX40 (CD134), was an agonistic, fully human IgG2 monoclonal antibody. Intravenous ivuxolimab was administered to patients every 2 weeks at six dose levels: 0.01, 0.1, 0.3, 1.5, 3 and 10 mg/kg. Of the 50 to 55 patients in dose escalation, about 20 had hepatocellular carcinoma, around 15 had melanoma, 9 had renal cell carcinoma and 9 had head and neck cancer. A male proportion of under 85% and a mean age of 60 years, ranging from 23 to 79, were recorded for the dose-escalation cohort. Prior anti-PD-1, anti-PD-L1 or anti-CTLA-4 therapy was permitted, and checkpoint inhibitors had been received by roughly 42% of dose-escalation patients. Partial responses occurred in three dose-escalation patients, of whom one had hepatocellular carcinoma and two had cutaneous melanoma. Peripheral TCRbeta sequencing aimed to test whether ivuxolimab altered TCR sequence diversity and caused clonal T-cell expansion. The paper reports the monotherapy dose-escalation portion (N of about 47 patients) of the phase I ivuxolimab trial.

General study outcomes and caveats: At doses from 0.1 to 3.0 mg/kg, clonal expansion was seen in both CD4+ and CD8+ blood T cells between baseline and week 6. Low levels of normalized T-cell clonal expansion were also seen in some nonresponding patients. Antigen specificity was not determined for the clonally expanded peripheral T cells. After ivuxolimab, more expanded clones were found on average in CD8+ T cells than in CD4+ T cells. In partial responders in the 0.1-3.0 mg/kg groups, normalized peripheral clonal expansion was found to be among the lowest, especially among CD8+ T cells.

The trial excluded patients who had a history of autoimmune disease or were on systemic immunosuppression. Peripheral blood for TCR sequencing was drawn from every dose cohort at baseline, at cycle 4 day 1 and at cycle 7 day 1. The samples were taken from a phase I, first-in-human, multicenter, open-label dose-escalation trial of ivuxolimab. The trial enrolled adults with locally advanced or metastatic head and neck squamous cell, hepatocellular, melanoma or renal cell carcinoma. Before TCR sequencing, CD4+ T cells and CD8+ T cells from peripheral blood were sorted into separate populations. The CDR1 and CDR2 encoded by the germline V gene are MDHEN and SYDVKM. The CDR3 numbers 15 residues from cysteine through phenylalanine. Only CDR3 DNA remains: 45 bases, in frame from the first base. Trimming takes 7 bases from V and 1 base from J, and the germline ends sit 14 bases apart.

This receptor was taken from an adult with an advanced solid tumor such as melanoma, head and neck, liver or kidney cancer. Sequences were derived from CD4+ or CD8+ T cells sorted from blood, sampled in a trial of the OX40 agonist ivuxolimab. In this chain, TRBV28 is recombined with TRBJ1-3; a tentative D match to TRBD1 spans 5 bases. At the DNA level, the sequence is TGTGCCAGCACCCAAATCGGGACTTCTGGAAACACCATATATTTT. Translated, it reads CASTQIGTSGNTIYF.